This TCR beta chain derives from a study of T cell responses to AZD1222 COVID-19 vaccine (dated by TCRdb to the early 2020s). In terms of the full investigation: A total of approximately 230 trial participants underwent TCR sequencing, of whom 200 to 220 received two doses of AZD1222 and some 25 received two doses of the MenACWY control vaccine. Trial participants were enrolled by age into 18-55, 56-69 and 70-plus year subgroups, with roughly 160, 29 and 62 TCR-sequenced participants respectively. What the research found in general, with its limitations: Most participants were white British and females outnumbered males, and the authors suggested that clonal diversity may have been underestimated. A significant rise in spike-specific TCR breadth and depth was observed after two AZD1222 doses relative to day 0 and relative to MenACWY recipients. Because no day 14 peak-response samples were available, the repertoires could be characterized only after the peak T cell response. Conclusions about previously exposed vaccinees are limited, since just a handful of AZD1222 recipients were seropositive for SARS-CoV-2 at baseline. The 56-69-year group was small, and its depth increase did not reach significance, likely because of low power. Reportedly, close to half of the unique spike-specific TCRs recognized epitopes lying outside the regions that are mutated in the B.1.351 and B.1.1.7 variants. Vaccine-associated CD4 TCRs spanned the whole spike protein, with dominant responses in regions 160-218 and 743-854.

The CDR3, from cysteine to phenylalanine, totals 14 residues. Only the CDR3 portion is preserved as DNA: 42 bases, with reading frame beginning at the first base. V is clipped by 1 base and J by 0 bases, and the sequence between their germline boundaries is 7 bases long. CDR1 and CDR2, per the germline V gene (reference sequence), are LGHDT and YNNKEL. The CDR3 regions of human TCRbeta chains were analyzed by immunosequencing. The source study handled its data this way. TCRs in the repertoires were matched against a reference library of SARS-CoV-2-specific TCRs that had been generated with the MIRA antigen-specificity platform. Breadth was defined as the fraction of unique TCRs that were SARS-CoV-2-associated, and depth was defined as the fraction of total T cells that were SARS-CoV-2-associated. Using the MIRA data, each spike-specific TCR was assigned both to the spike region to which the TCR was reactive and to a CD4 or CD8 class. Log10-transformed breadth and depth values were compared by one-way ANOVA with Sidak's multiple comparisons tests. TCRdb limited this immuneACCESS table to in-frame rearrangements with V and J called. A share of clones is missing; checked studies link under half to unresolved V genes, and the rest is unexplained. The V and J calls and the clone size are those of that table, but D and trimming were determined from the DNA. Across this sample there are around 190,000 clones, with more than 85% seen only once. The ten biggest clones cover roughly 1.7% of the sample.

About this clone itself: Its antigen is unknown. No base quality values were provided; no much bigger clone lies one nucleotide off.

What the time point label conveys for this sample: about 28 days (+/-7) after the second vaccine dose. AZD1222 recipients given second doses at about 4 weeks or at about 12 weeks were pooled, since spike-specific TCR depth and breadth were not found to differ between the two schedules. The vaccinee samples were drawn from two UK trials, COV001 and COV002, one of which was a single-blind randomized controlled phase 2/3 trial testing AZD1222 (ChAdOx1 nCoV-19) in healthy adults. For TCRbeta chain sequencing, PBMC samples from trial participants were taken at day 0 and at day 28 after the second dose.

The TCR sequence derives from an adult who received the AZD1222 COVID-19 vaccine. The specimen comprised peripheral blood, sampled 28 days after the second AZD1222 dose. The chain was built from TRBV3-1 (or the pseudogene TRBV3-2) and TRBJ2-7, and TRBD2 may be the D gene, going by 5 matching bases. The CDR3 sequence is CASSQAGYSYEQYF. Here is the DNA: TGTGCCAGCAGCCAAGCGGGATACTCCTACGAGCAGTACTTC.